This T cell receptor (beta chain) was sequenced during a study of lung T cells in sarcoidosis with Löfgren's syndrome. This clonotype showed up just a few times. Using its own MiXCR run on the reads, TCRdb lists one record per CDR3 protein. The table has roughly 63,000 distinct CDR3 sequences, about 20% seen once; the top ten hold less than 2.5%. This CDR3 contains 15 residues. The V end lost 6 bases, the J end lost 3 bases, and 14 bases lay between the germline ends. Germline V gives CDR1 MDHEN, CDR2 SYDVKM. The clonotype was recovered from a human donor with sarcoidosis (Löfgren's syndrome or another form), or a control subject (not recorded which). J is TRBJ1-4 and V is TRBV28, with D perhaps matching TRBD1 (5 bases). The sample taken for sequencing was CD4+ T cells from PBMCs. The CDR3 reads CASSLKGAANEKLFF. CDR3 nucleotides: TGTGCCAGCAGCCTAAAAGGGGCGGCTAATGAAAAACTGTTTTTT.